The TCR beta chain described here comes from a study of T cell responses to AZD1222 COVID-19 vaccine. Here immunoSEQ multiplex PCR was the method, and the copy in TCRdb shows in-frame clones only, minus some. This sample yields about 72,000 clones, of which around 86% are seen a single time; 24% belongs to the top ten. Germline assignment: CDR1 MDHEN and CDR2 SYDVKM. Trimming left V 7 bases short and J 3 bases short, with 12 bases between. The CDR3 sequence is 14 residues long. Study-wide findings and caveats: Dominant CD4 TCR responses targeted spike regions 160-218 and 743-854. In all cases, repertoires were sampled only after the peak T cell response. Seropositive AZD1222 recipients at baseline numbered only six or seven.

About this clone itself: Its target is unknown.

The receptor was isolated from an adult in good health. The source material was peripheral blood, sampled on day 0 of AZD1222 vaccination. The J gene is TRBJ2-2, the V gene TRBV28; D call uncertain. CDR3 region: CASNLRPYTGELFF. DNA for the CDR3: TGTGCCAGCAACCTCCGGCCTTACACCGGGGAGCTGTTTTTT.